The clone carrying this TCR beta chain was counted many times. Its antigen is undetermined. Researchers took RNA transcripts and amplified the TCR beta CDR3 regions from them. The HTBI primer set drove a first-round RT-PCR of the TCR CDR3. TCRdb redid the calling of the multiplex PCR reads with MiXCR, one entry per CDR3 protein. The sample lists 380,000 or so distinct CDR3 sequences; approximately 15% were seen once. V was pared by 3 bases and J by 7 bases, with 7 bases between. Germline-derived CDR1 and CDR2 are MDHEN and SYDVKM. The CDR3 extends over 12 amino acids. This sample is part of a study of T cells in Graves' hyperthyroidism and ophthalmopathy. Study conclusions and caveats: Blood held most thyroid clonotypes expanded above 0.001 frequency.

Newly diagnosed patients aged 18 to 65 had hyperthyroidism of under 2 months' duration. PBMCs were derived from around 10 ml fresh peripheral blood. Sequencing input: blood. The clonotype originates from a woman aged 25 to 39 with Graves' hyperthyroidism. This chain uses TRBV28 with TRBJ1-5; D remains ambiguous. The CDR3 reads CASSFTGQPQHF. The DNA for the CDR3 is TGTGCCAGCAGTTTTACGGGACAGCCCCAGCATTTT.